This TCR beta chain is from a study of T cells in localized non-small cell lung cancer. Data came from immunoSEQ multiplex PCR; TCRdb stores just in-frame clones and leaves some out. The data show thousands of clones, 45% to 65% seen once. This CDR3 comprises 15 residues. Trimming stripped 0 bases from V and 1 base from J, with 9 bases between. CDR1 is WSHSY, CDR2 SAAADI, per germline. The sequencing here drew on lymph node tissue, taken before any cancer treatment. This chain links TRBV10-2 with TRBJ1-1; possible D gene TRBD1, 5 bases. The clonotype originates from a male donor aged 60 or over with stage I squamous cell lung carcinoma. The CDR3 here is CASSESGTENTEAFF. In DNA form, the CDR3 reads TGCGCCAGCAGTGAGTCTGGGACGGAGAACACTGAAGCTTTCTTT.